The next 7 T cell receptor beta chains were all read from a single sample in a study of blood T cells in healthy people across ages. Using a J-beta primer mix together with a sample-barcoded 5' primer, a second PCR was run for about 7 to 12 cycles. MiXCR was run by TCRdb on the 5' RACE reads, yielding one entry per CDR3 protein. The table lists fewer than 2,000,000 distinct CDR3 sequences, about 31% of them singletons. The specimen was blood. All receptors come from a young woman in good health.

This rearrangement joins TRBV5-1 to TRBJ2-1; tentatively, D is TRBD2 (5 bases). Germline V gene lookup returns CDR1 SGHRS and CDR2 YFSETQ. The CDR3 spans 15 residues. Trimming removed 4 bases from V and 8 bases from J, with 19 bases in between. CDR3 DNA sequence: TGCGCCAGCAGCCTGGACGGGGTTTTGATGTATGAGCAGTTCTTC. Translation: CASSLDGVLMYEQFF.

This clonotype was found once. At one end the junction does not follow the germline gene, possibly because of a read error. This chain uses TRBV5-1 with TRBJ2-6, with unresolved D. Germline V gene data show CDR1 as SGHRS and CDR2 as YFSETQ. CDR3 length equals 14 residues. CDR3: CASRLRVGANVLTF. The CDR3 DNA follows: TGCGCCAGCCGCTTAAGGGTTGGGGCCAACGTCCTGACTTTC.

The chain joins TRBV10-3 to TRBJ2-3, with 13 positions matching TRBD2. After removal of 6 bases from V and 8 bases from J, the junction contained 20 bases not matched to a gene. Germline CDR1 and CDR2: ENHRY and SYGVKD. The CDR3 sequence is 19 residues long. This CDR3 reads CAIRGQEGLAGEAFSTQYF. The DNA of the CDR3 is TGTGCCATCAGAGGACAGGAAGGACTAGCGGGAGAGGCTTTCAGTACGCAGTATTTT.

The chain employs TRBV7-6 and TRBJ2-5; 10 nucleotides align to TRBD2. Germline V gene sequence: CDR1 SGHVS, CDR2 FNYEAQ. The ends lost 5 bases at V and 0 bases at J; junction bases unmatched: 12. The CDR3 spans 18 residues. CDR3 DNA sequence: TGTGCCAGCAGCCCTACCCTCGGACTAGCGGTGTACCAAGAGACCCAGTACTTC. Translation: CASSPTLGLAVYQETQYF.

Worth noting for this clonotype: The junction differs from germline at one of its ends, possibly a read error. V and J are TRBV25-1 and TRBJ1-1, with D unresolved. CDR1 is MGHDK, CDR2 SYGVNS, per germline. CDR3 size: 15 residues. The CDR3 DNA follows: TGTGCCGGCAGTCTGGACGCCCCAGTCGGCACTGGAGCTTTCTTT. This gives the protein CAGSLDAPVGTGAFF.

On this clonotype itself: Sequence at one end of the junction differs from germline and may be a read error. V gene TRBV7-9 combines with J gene TRBJ2-3; D remains unclear. CDR1 SEHNR and CDR2 FQNEAQ come from the germline V gene (reference sequence). The CDR3 is made up of 16 amino acids. The CDR3 here is CASSLSSGIITDPQYF. CDR3 DNA sequence: TGTGCCAGCAGCTTATCAAGTGGGATTATAACAGATCCGCAGTATTTT.

The chain combines TRBV11-2 with TRBJ2-1; D assignment may be TRBD1 or TRBD2 (6 bases each). The end of the DNA fits TRBJ2-7 better, so the J call may be wrong. The CDR3 length is 13 residues. The germline V gene has CDR1 SGHAT and CDR2 FQNNGV. The CDR3 here is CASSTIRGREQYF. CDR3 DNA sequence: TGTGCCAGCAGCACCATCCGGGGGCGTGAGCAGTACTTC.